These 19 T cell receptor beta chains originate from one sample sequenced in a study of T cell clonotyping in hematopoietic cell transplantation. Sequencing used immunoSEQ multiplex PCR; TCRdb keeps in-frame clones, though not all of them. The sample yields about 9,000 clones, 75% to 80% seen once. The sample was peripheral blood mononuclear cells, taken 180 days after allogeneic stem cell transplant. The receptors come from a female patient in her fifties or sixties who had an allogeneic stem cell transplant from a related donor, so the T cells may come from the graft donor. Some clones in this sample may be carry-over from other donors' samples.

The chain couples TRBV7-2 to TRBJ2-5, with D unresolved. The V gene's germline CDR1 is SGHTA and CDR2 FQGNSA. V was clipped by 0 bases and J by 1 base, with 6 bases between them. CDR3 length equals 14 residues. CDR3 DNA sequence: TGTGCCAGCAGCTTAGCGGGCACCCAAGAGACCCAGTACTTC. This sequence encodes CASSLAGTQETQYF. The entire variable domain, with the rest obtained from reference TRBV7-2 and TRBJ2-5, is as follows: GAGVSQSPSNKVTEKGKDVELRCDPISGHTALYWYRQSLGQGLEFLIYFQGNSAPDKSGLPSDRFSAERTGGSVSTLTIQRTQQEDSAVYLCASSLAGTQETQYFGPGTRLLVL.

This CDR3 is CASSWEWTYNEQFF. The DNA of the CDR3 is TGTGCCAGCAGTTGGGAGTGGACCTACAATGAGCAGTTCTTC. The rearrangement uses TRBV6-5 and TRBJ2-1; tentatively, D is TRBD2 (5 bases). The V end lost 4 bases, the J end lost 2 bases, and 9 bases lay between the germline ends. The CDR3 extends over 14 amino acids. Germline CDR1 reads MNHEY; CDR2 reads SVGAGI.

This clone appeared once. The chain links TRBV7-2 to TRBJ2-1; D not certain. V lost 4 bases and J lost 8, with 12 bases in between. Germline CDR1 reads SGHTA; CDR2 reads FQGNSA. The CDR3 has 13 residues. The CDR3 sequence: CASSSTGVDEQFF. For the CDR3, the DNA is TGTGCCAGCAGCTCGACTGGGGTTGATGAGCAGTTCTTC. The full variable domain, in which reference TRBV7-2 and TRBJ2-1 provide the parts outside the CDR3, is GAGVSQSPSNKVTEKGKDVELRCDPISGHTALYWYRQSLGQGLEFLIYFQGNSAPDKSGLPSDRFSAERTGGSVSTLTIQRTQQEDSAVYLCASSSTGVDEQFFGPGTRLTVL.

V gene TRBV4-1 combines with J gene TRBJ1-6; D remains unclear. Germline V CDR1 and CDR2: MGHRA, YSYEKL. Trimming pared 6 bases from V and 10 bases from J, leaving 16 bases between. This CDR3 spans 14 amino acids. CDR3 coding DNA: TGCGCCAGCAGACTAGACGGGGTTCGGTCACCCCTCCACTTT. As protein: CASRLDGVRSPLHF.

The chain couples TRBV5-4 to TRBJ2-7; no firm D call. This CDR3 has 15 residues. V was shortened by 0 bases and J by 0 bases, with 10 bases between the two germline ends. Germline V lookup: CDR1 SGHNT, CDR2 YYREEE (reference sequence). As DNA, the CDR3 is TGTGCCAGCAGCTTGGATCAGTCAGCCTCCTACGAGCAGTACTTC. This sequence encodes CASSLDQSASYEQYF.

V and J are TRBV7-2 and TRBJ2-3; D is unclear. V lost 7 bases and J lost 7, with 9 bases in between. CDR1 is SGHTA and CDR2 is FQGNSA in the germline V gene. This CDR3 spans 11 amino acids. This CDR3 is CASTASNTQYF. Here the CDR3 DNA reads TGTGCCAGCACCGCATCTAATACGCAGTATTTT.

CDR3 in amino acids: CATITPGTGVLGGYTF. The DNA of the CDR3 is TGTGCCACCATCACTCCGGGGACAGGGGTCTTGGGCGGCTACACCTTC. V gene TRBV30 combines with J gene TRBJ1-2; 10 bases line up with TRBD1. The CDR3 is 16 amino acids. Germline lookup yields CDR1 GTSNPN and CDR2 SVGIG (reference sequence). Trimming removed 8 bases from V and 8 bases from J; junction bases left unmatched: 20.

V and J are TRBV30 and TRBJ1-6, with a possible D match to TRBD1 (5 bases). V lost 0 bases and J 9 bases, leaving 18 bases between the germline ends. Germline CDR1 is GTSNPN and CDR2 is SVGIG (reference sequence). The CDR3 is 16 amino acids. CDR3 amino acids: CAWSVGEAGLISPLHF. CDR3 nucleotide sequence: TGTGCCTGGAGTGTGGGAGAGGCAGGGCTCATTTCACCCCTCCACTTT.

The chain is built from TRBV4-1 and TRBJ2-5, with 11 bases lining up with TRBD2. The germline gives CDR1 MGHRA, CDR2 YSYEKL. V shed 0 bases, J shed 5 bases, and the junction held 11 bases outside the gene matches. The CDR3 has 18 amino acids. The CDR3 region has the DNA TGCGCCAGCAGCCAAGATGGGGCTAGCGGGGGGCCCCGGGAGACCCAGTACTTC. This sequence encodes CASSQDGASGGPRETQYF.

This clone showed up just a few times. This chain uses TRBV7-9 with TRBJ2-7; D remains ambiguous. Germline loops: CDR1 SEHNR, CDR2 FQNEAQ (reference sequence). V dropped 3 bases and J dropped 0 bases, with 9 bases sitting between them. CDR3 length: 14 residues. CDR3 sequence reads: CASSLGGDSYEQYF. CDR3 bases: TGTGCCAGCAGCTTGGGCGGTGACTCCTACGAGCAGTACTTC.

Here the CDR3 DNA reads TGTGCCAGCAGAATCTCCTCGAACACTGAAGCTTTCTTT. Translating gives CASRISSNTEAFF. The V call is TRBV25-1, the J call TRBJ1-1; no reliable D call. The V gene's germline CDR1 is MGHDK and CDR2 SYGVNS. The CDR3 is made up of 13 amino acids. V shed 6 bases and J shed 1 base, with 9 bases lying between them.

This clone has just one count. This chain connects TRBV27 to TRBJ1-6, with 8 bases identical to TRBD1. This CDR3 is 18 amino acids long. The V gene end was trimmed by 0 bases and the J gene end by 8 bases; junction bases not matched to a gene: 12. Germline values: CDR1 MNHEY, CDR2 SMNVEV (reference sequence). The CDR3 DNA follows: TGTGCCAGCAGTTTATCGTGGGACAGGCGTCAGCACTATTCACCCCTCCACTTT. Protein: CASSLSWDRRQHYSPLHF.

This chain uses TRBV2 with TRBJ2-7; 9 nucleotides match TRBD1. CDR1 and CDR2 from the germline V gene are SNHLY and FYNNEI. This CDR3 contains 14 residues. After removal of 6 bases from V and 1 base from J, the junction contained 4 bases not matched to a gene. CDR3 nucleotide sequence: TGTGCCAGCAGCAGAGACAGGGGGTCCTACGAGCAGTACTTC. Translation: CASSRDRGSYEQYF.

V and J are TRBV27 and TRBJ1-1; 7 nucleotides line up with TRBD1. The CDR3 totals 13 residues. V lost 3 bases to trimming and J lost 4 bases; unmatched junction nucleotides: 2. Germline CDR1 and CDR2: MNHEY and SMNVEV (reference sequence). CDR3 in DNA: TGTGCCAGCAGTTTCCCAGGGGGCACTGAAGCTTTCTTT. Amino acid sequence: CASSFPGGTEAFF.

The chain carries TRBV29-1 and TRBJ2-1; D call uncertain. The CDR3 has 11 amino acids. Germline lookup yields CDR1 SQVTM and CDR2 ANQGSEA. Trimming pared 2 bases from V and 9 bases from J, leaving 8 bases between. CDR3 coding DNA: TGCAGCGTTGAATCCCCGGGTGAGCAGTTCTTC. Its translation is CSVESPGEQFF.

The chain recombines TRBV5-6 with TRBJ1-5; the match to TRBD1 covers 9 bases. The V and J ends lost 4 bases and 4 bases, in that order; junction bases with no gene match: 3. This CDR3 is 14 amino acids long. Germline V gene sequence: CDR1 SGHDT, CDR2 YYEEEE. The CDR3 sequence is CASSGTGINQPQHF. The DNA for the CDR3 is TGTGCCAGCAGCGGGACAGGGATTAATCAGCCCCAGCATTTT.

The chain uses TRBV21-1 and TRBJ2-7; no DNA check was done on the table's D call, TRBD1. TRBV21-1 is a pseudogene locus. The CDR3 extends over 14 amino acids. For the CDR3, the DNA is TGTGCCAGCAGCAAACCCGGGACAGGGGATGAGCAGTACTTC. Its translation is CASSKPGTGDEQYF.

V usage is TRBV7-9 and J usage is TRBJ2-2, with unresolved D. Per the germline V gene, CDR1 is SEHNR and CDR2 is FQNEAQ (reference sequence). V was pared by 4 bases and J by 4 bases, with 4 bases between. The CDR3 loop spans 12 amino acids. CDR3 sequence reads: CASSSATGELFF. The DNA for the CDR3 is TGTGCCAGCAGCTCAGCCACCGGGGAGCTGTTTTTT.

V usage is TRBV19 and J usage is TRBJ1-2; TRBD1 aligns across 9 bases. J lost 4 bases, V lost 4 bases, and 4 bases had no gene match. The germline V gene encodes CDR1 LNHDA and CDR2 SQIVND (reference sequence). This CDR3 region has 14 residues. CDR3 in amino acids: CASSKGTGPYGYTF. The CDR3 DNA reads TGTGCCAGTAGTAAGGGGACAGGGCCCTATGGCTACACCTTC.